This T cell receptor beta chain stems from a study of technical replicates of blood from several donors. This CDR3 contains 13 residues. V lost 2 bases, J lost 1 base, and 5 bases lay in between. The germline V gene has CDR1 SGHTA and CDR2 FQGNSA. This clone was counted between two and nine times. Only in-frame clones appear in the TCRdb table, and some are missing; sequencing was by immunoSEQ multiplex PCR. The repertoire holds approximately 74,000 clones, with around 90% as singletons. Sequenced input: PBMCs. This TCR came from a human donor in good health. Some clones in this sample may be carry-over from other donors' samples. The V gene is TRBV7-2, the J gene TRBJ1-1; no reliable D call. CDR3 residues: CASSLRGNTEAFF. For the CDR3, the DNA is TGTGCCAGCAGCTTAAGAGGGAACACTGAAGCTTTCTTT.